The T cell receptor (beta chain) under discussion was sequenced for a study of T-cell memory formation after mild COVID-19. Whole-study context: Clusters of TCRs were largely donor specific. General study points: There were some responding clones in pre-infection memory, which suggested that cross-reactive memory had joined. Most CD4+ clones that shrank were in CM and EM, while CD8+ ones turned up in EMRA.

The V end lost 5 bases, the J end lost 6 bases, and 6 bases lay between the germline ends. CDR1 and CDR2 from the germline V gene are LGHDT and YNNKEL (reference sequence). The CDR3 spans 11 residues. Researchers used 5'RACE with constant-segment primers to make TCR alpha and TCR beta cDNA libraries that carry sample barcodes and UMIs. TCRdb re-derived calls from the 5' RACE reads in MiXCR, one entry per CDR3 protein. The table includes around 440,000 distinct CDR3 sequences, 18% detected once. Note on this clonotype: The antigen is unknown.

The sequenced sample consisted of PBMCs or a T cell subset sorted from them (not recorded which). This receptor was taken from an adult woman who had mild COVID-19 (a few samples of this study predate the infection). Cell type and time point are not known. The chain has TRBV3-1 and TRBJ2-3; D not certain. CDR3 bases: TGTGCCAGCAGCGTGTTGGATACGCAGTATTTT. Translating it yields CASSVLDTQYF.